This paragraph covers one T cell receptor beta chain sequence. Memory CD4+ cells were defined as CD4+CD45RO+CD25-. Semi-nested PCR with Nested Universal Primer A followed constant-region reverse priming of full-length variable regions. Using its own MiXCR run on the 5' RACE reads, TCRdb lists one record per CDR3 protein. The sample holds fewer than 80,000 distinct CDR3 sequences; 22% are singletons and the top ten take about 3%. The sample taken for sequencing was memory CD4+ T cells sorted from a lymph node. Described subset: memory CD4+ T cells, CD4+CD45RO+CD25-. This receptor was taken from a female donor with breast cancer.

CDR3 sequence: CASSLSKGEVYTF. CDR3 sequence (DNA): TGTGCCAGCAGTTTATCCAAAGGGGAGGTCTACACCTTC. The V gene is TRBV27, the J gene TRBJ1-2; possible D gene TRBD1, 5 bases. The CDR3 consists of 13 residues. Trimming took 0 bases from V and 10 from J, leaving 12 bases between them. CDR1 MNHEY and CDR2 SMNVEV come from the germline V gene (reference sequence).